This TCR beta chain derives from a study of T cell responses to AZD1222 COVID-19 vaccine. Findings and limits, study-wide: Two doses of AZD1222 preceded a rise in Spike-specific TCR breadth and depth.

Sequencing used immunoSEQ multiplex PCR; TCRdb keeps in-frame clones, though not all of them. Among over 95,000 clones, roughly 85% were seen once, and the ten largest hold 2.9%. This clone was recorded only once. Its specificity is not known. The TCR comes from an adult in good health. Specimen: peripheral blood, collected on day 0 of AZD1222 vaccination.

The chain's CDR3 is CASRISSGSIYEQFF. Written as DNA, the CDR3 is TGTGCCAGCAGGATCTCTAGCGGGAGTATCTATGAGCAGTTCTTC. The chain combines TRBV2 with TRBJ2-1; 10 nucleotides agree with TRBD2. V was pared by 6 bases and J by 8 bases, with 10 bases of the junction left unmatched. The germline V gene encodes CDR1 SNHLY and CDR2 FYNNEI. This CDR3 comprises 15 residues. The full variable domain, in which reference TRBV2 and TRBJ2-1 provide the parts outside the CDR3, is EPEVTQTPSHQVTQMGQEVILRCVPISNHLYFYWYRQILGQKVEFLVSFYNNEISEKSEIFDDQFSVERPDGSNFTLKIRSTKLEDSAMYFCASRISSGSIYEQFFGPGTRLTVL.